This TCR beta chain stems from a study of T-cell reconstitution after alpha-beta-depleted transplantation in children (dated by TCRdb to between 2015 and 2016). In terms of the full investigation: Using TCR repertoire profiling, the study quantitatively followed how T-cell immune reconstitution unfolded in children after TCRalphabeta/CD19-depleted allogeneic hematopoietic cell transplantation.

The meaning of the sample's treatment or condition label: allogeneic hematopoietic cell transplantation with graft depleted of TCRalphabeta T cells and CD19 B cells. Transplant recipients were children who received TCRalphabeta/CD19-depleted allogeneic hematopoietic cell grafts. V is cut back by 6 bases and J by 3 bases, with 10 bases in the junction unmatched. Based on the germline V gene, the CDR1 and CDR2 sequences are SGHAT and FQNNGV. Counted from cysteine to phenylalanine, this CDR3 has 17 amino acids. The kept DNA is CDR3 alone, 51 bases in frame from the first base. The library came from PCR. TCRdb records Illumina HiSeq 2500 as the sequencer. TCR library preparation used molecular barcoding, with unique molecular identifiers applied to normalize quantification of the TCRbeta repertoire. TCRdb reprocessing: public reads trimmed at Q25 with fastp, clones called with MiXCR, in-frame beta chains kept. Rows with one shared CDR3 protein collapse into an entry with the most common genes and DNA. This sample holds 750,000 to 950,000 distinct CDR3 sequences; roughly 16% were observed only once. Together, the top ten hold approximately 5% of the sample.

The paper's findings and limits, for the study overall: Hyperexpanded clone frequencies declined over subsequent months; after one year, T-cell counts and TCRbeta diversity were mostly attributed to newly produced T cells. Apparently early alphabetaT-cell count recovery about two months after transplant reportedly relied on only several hundred rapidly expanded clones derived from non-depleted graft cells. In some patients, the high TCRbeta diversity seen at day 60 was put down to recipient T cells and intrathymic progenitors that had survived conditioning.

Regarding this clonotype: Its antigen has not been determined. The sample holds no much larger clone one base away, and base qualities are not on file.

This TCR was sampled from a male patient younger than 18 who had a stem cell transplant for acute lymphoblastic leukemia, so the T cells may come from the graft donor. This sample comprised PBMCs, mostly from graft donor cells, obtained 360 days after TCRalphabeta/CD19-depleted stem cell transplant. The rearrangement combines TRBV11-2 with TRBJ2-1, and 11 bases in between align with TRBD2. The DNA sequence is as follows: TGTGCCAGCAGTTCAAGAACGGGACTAGCGGACTACAATGAGCAGTTCTTC. The translation is CASSSRTGLADYNEQFF.